The entry below gives a single T cell receptor beta chain sequence along with its context. What it binds is not known. Amplification used 60 Vbeta primers and 13 Jbeta primers. Generated by immunoSEQ multiplex PCR, the TCRdb table keeps only in-frame clones and is missing some. The top ten hold roughly 4.8% of the sample, which has approximately 88,000 clones, approximately 76% seen once. Healthy people donating bone marrow made up the donors. The data originate from a study of cytomegalovirus exposure and HLA in healthy donors. Study context: Counted in an early data release were roughly 81 million unique TCRs from HLA-typed donors.

Study results and limitations: Overall, approximately 150 TCR beta chains were annotated as cytomegalovirus-associated. Some V segments, TRBV6-2 and TRBV6-3 among them, were indistinguishable and were therefore excluded.

CDR3 length equals 13 residues. The germline V gene has CDR1 SGHRS and CDR2 YFSETQ. Trimming took off 0 bases at V and 3 bases at J, with 6 bases between the two ends. Sequenced sample: PBMCs. This chain connects TRBV5-1 to TRBJ1-1; D gene unclear. This receptor was identified in a man aged 30-40 years in good health and CMV-seropositive. The CDR3 region has the DNA TGCGCCAGCAGCTTGGAAGCTTACACTGAAGCTTTCTTT. Amino acids: CASSLEAYTEAFF.